A single sample is the source of the 6 T cell receptor beta chains below, sequenced in a study of CD8 T cells in ankylosing spondylitis. Using its own MiXCR run on the 5' RACE reads, TCRdb lists one record per CDR3 protein. In the table there are about 200,000 distinct CDR3 sequences, 9.5% to 15% of which are singletons. Specimen: blood, either unsorted or a sorted T cell fraction (not recorded which). Receptors were obtained from a male donor with ankylosing spondylitis or in good health (not recorded which).

This chain connects TRBV4-1 to TRBJ1-2, with 10 bases matching TRBD1. CDR3 length: 15 amino acids. Germline assignment: CDR1 MGHRA and CDR2 YSYEKL. Trimming took 1 base from V and 8 from J; bases not matched to a gene: 7. CDR3 coding DNA: TGCGCCAGCAGCCAAGCATCCGGGACAGGGGAAGGCTACACCTTC. Its translation is CASSQASGTGEGYTF.

This clonotype was detected only a few times. The chain employs TRBV5-1 and TRBJ2-1; D remains ambiguous. The germline V gene encodes CDR1 SGHRS and CDR2 YFSETQ. The CDR3 runs 14 residues. The V end was cut by 0 bases, the J end by 0 bases, with 4 bases between. The chain's CDR3 is CASSLGISYNEQFF. DNA for the CDR3: TGCGCCAGCAGCTTGGGGATCTCCTACAATGAGCAGTTCTTC.

The V and J genes are TRBV6-6 and TRBJ2-7, with D maybe TRBD2 (5 bases). Trimming stripped 5 bases from V and 7 bases from J, with 9 bases between. The CDR3 is made up of 11 amino acids. Germline V lookup: CDR1 MNHNY, CDR2 SVGAGI (reference sequence). The DNA for the CDR3 is TGTGCCAGCAGTCGGGATCAAGAGCAGTACTTC. It is translated as CASSRDQEQYF.

The chain has TRBV9 and TRBJ1-1; possibly TRBD1 for D (5 bases). This CDR3 has 15 amino acids. In germline, CDR1 is SGDLS, CDR2 YYNGEE. The V end was cut by 4 bases, the J end by 0 bases, with 13 bases between. CDR3 bases: TGTGCCAGCAGCCCCCCGGGACGCTTGAACACTGAAGCTTTCTTT. Translating gives CASSPPGRLNTEAFF. The whole variable domain, filled in from reference TRBV9 and TRBJ1-1, reads DSGVTQTPKHLITATGQRVTLRCSPRSGDLSVYWYQQSLDQGLQFLIQYYNGEERAKGNILERFSAQQFPDLHSELNLSSLELGDSALYFCASSPPGRLNTEAFFGQGTRLTVV.

The V call is TRBV19, the J call TRBJ2-5, with D possibly matching TRBD1 (5 bases). V was shortened by 5 bases and J by 0 bases, with 10 bases between the two germline ends. CDR1 and CDR2 from the germline V gene are LNHDA and SQIVND (reference sequence). This CDR3 region has 14 residues. This CDR3 reads CASSVQADQETQYF. CDR3 DNA: TGTGCCAGTAGTGTACAGGCCGACCAAGAGACCCAGTACTTC.

The V call is TRBV5-1, the J call TRBJ2-7, with D perhaps TRBD1 (5 bases). Per the germline V gene, CDR1 is SGHRS and CDR2 is YFSETQ. This CDR3 is built from 15 residues. V lost 0 bases and J 3 bases, leaving 13 bases between the germline ends. CDR3 bases: TGCGCCAGCAGCTTGGCACGGCAGGGTGGCTACGAGCAGTACTTC. Protein: CASSLARQGGYEQYF.